The present entry profiles one TCR beta chain with its context. This clonotype was observed a handful of times. This clone's antigen is unknown. Base qualities are not at hand, and no much larger clone is one base apart. The CDR3 measures 18 amino acids from cysteine to phenylalanine. Of the read, only the CDR3 DNA is kept; its 54 bases are in frame from base 1. Unmatched junction bases come to 9, with V trimmed by 1 base and J by 4 bases. Via the germline V gene (reference sequence), CDR1 is LGHDT and CDR2 YNNKEL. Every donor in the study was a healthy Caucasian. Three pairs of female monozygotic twins, all aged about 18 to 30 years, were included in the twin cohort. CD4+ and CD8+ T cell populations were isolated with positive isolation kits from Invitrogen. This record belongs to a study of identical twins listed by TCRdb under 2016. At the level of the whole study: To test whether fetal clonotypes persist, this study deep-sequenced TCR alpha and beta repertoires from monozygotic twins, from unrelated adults of various ages, and from cord blood. To rule out contamination, replicate twin experiments were performed at different times with different library preparation protocols. Beyond this particular receptor, the publication reports: Compared with coincidental sharing between unrelated individuals, out-of-frame TCR alpha sequences shared between twins had an excess of sequences with low generation probability. In monozygotic twins, out-of-frame TCR alpha sharing was systematically underestimated by recombination models, although the models agreed with sharing between unrelated individuals. Zero-insertion analyses could be partly confounded by invariant T cells such as MAIT and iNKT, although diverse VJ usage argued against such confounding for most clonotypes. Conclusions relied on cross-sectional statistical analysis, since the same donors could not be followed over many years. Fewer insertions were carried by abundant cord blood beta clonotypes, a similar but weaker trend appeared in young adult naive repertoires, and no such trend appeared in memory repertoires. A weaker excess of twin sharing was found in beta out-of-frame sequences because the signal-to-noise ratio was lowered by fewer shared sequences.

The method was 5' RACE. TCRdb records Illumina HiSeq 2000 as the sequencer. Template switching introduced a universal primer binding site; the final cDNA contained a unique molecular identifier, enabling accurate counting of TCR cDNA molecules. First-strand cDNA for TCR alpha and beta chains was synthesized from specific primers in the conserved constant-segment region. To control for contamination, every cDNA library was double barcoded, receiving both a SMART-Mk sample barcode and Illumina barcodes. TruSeq adapter sequences, together with Illumina sample barcodes, were added in two successive PCR steps. The Illumina HiSeq platform was used with custom primers to sequence TCR alpha and beta cDNA libraries. As for the authors' bioinformatics: MiGEC was used to process raw reads and extract unique molecular identifiers, and MiXCR was used to find CDR3 positions. Recombination models were inferred per individual with the repgenHMM and IGoR tools using an EM algorithm. Shared clonotype analysis was performed with the tcR package in R, normalizing sharing by the product of cloneset sizes. To study raw recombination free of thymic and clonal selection effects, out-of-frame nonproductive sequences were analyzed. The public reads were run again by TCRdb, first through fastp at Q25 and then through MiXCR, and only productive beta chains were kept. Merged by CDR3 protein, the rows form single entries marked with the most common genes and DNA. The V and J calls were determined by TCRdb, not by the authors. The sample contains 350,000 to 600,000 distinct CDR3 sequences, around 14% of them found a single time. About 0.52% of the sample is taken by the ten largest.

These data also formed part of another study, on yellow fever vaccine responses in identical twins. As noted in the second study: The T cell response to vaccination in identical twins was reported by the authors to appear partly convergent and partly personalized. The study precisely tracked vaccine-responding T cell clones in identical twins.

Sequencing was done on a sample of CD4+ T cells sorted from blood. This TCR was recovered from a young woman in good health. The rearrangement combines TRBV3-1 with TRBJ2-1, and TRBD2 matches 11 of the central bases. In nucleotides, the sequence is TGTGCCAGCAGCCAAGCAGGGGGTAGCGGGGGGGCGTACAATGAGCAGTTCTTC. This gives the protein CASSQAGGSGGAYNEQFF.